Listed below are T cell receptor beta chains from one sample, sequenced in a study of blood T cell repertoires in COVID-19. Repertoires were generated with immunoSEQ multiplex PCR, while TCRdb's copy carries only in-frame clones and drops some. The data show approximately 200,000 clones, more than 70% seen once. Sequencing was performed on PBMCs or T cells enriched from blood (not recorded which). These receptors were collected from a woman in her 30s who had recovered from COVID-19. Each CDR3 is given with its conserved first and last residue. The D gene is left open where the match is weak. Not all rows give a size; the values are once, few, many and, for expanded clones, a class.

V gene	clone size	J gene	D gene	CDR3 DNA	CDR3 protein
TRBV27	once	TRBJ1-2	TRBD1	TGTGCCAGCAGGAAACAGGGGGCTAATGGCTACACCTTC	CASRKQGANGYTF
TRBV9	-	TRBJ1-3	-	TGTGCCAGCAGCGTGGACAGTCTCTCCGGAAACACCATATATTTT	CASSVDSLSGNTIYF
TRBV5-1	few	TRBJ2-7	-	TGCGCCAGCAGCTCAGTTCCCGAGCAGTACTTC	CASSSVPEQYF
TRBV18	-	TRBJ1-6	TRBD1	TGTGCCAGCTCACCACCCGGGACAGGGCCCGTTCTCCTCCACTTT	CASSPPGTGPVLLHF
TRBV5-4	-	TRBJ2-3	-	TGTGCCAGCAGCAGAGATTTCAATACGCAGTATTTT	CASSRDFNTQYF
TRBV10-3	-	TRBJ2-7	-	TGTGCCATCAGTGAAACACGCGAGCAGTACTTC	CAISETREQYF
TRBV5-1	-	TRBJ2-7	TRBD2	TGCGCCAGTGGGGAGGGAGGCTACGAGCAGTACTTC	CASGEGGYEQYF
TRBV18	-	TRBJ1-1	-	TGTGCCAGCTCCCAAACCACAGTCACTGAAGCTTTCTTT	CASSQTTVTEAFF
TRBV11-2	-	TRBJ2-1	-	TGTGCCAGCAGCTTAGCGAGGTCGGCAGGGAAGCAGTTCTTC	CASSLARSAGKQFF
TRBV6-2/TRBV6-3	-	TRBJ2-7	TRBD2	TGTGCCAGCAGTGACGCTAGCGGGAGGGCCTACGAGCAGTACTTC	CASSDASGRAYEQYF
TRBV28	-	TRBJ1-1	TRBD1	TGTGCCAGCAGTTTATCAGGGGGAAGCTTTGAAGCTTTCTTT	CASSLSGGSFEAFF
TRBV11-2	once	TRBJ2-6	-	TGTGCCAGCAGCTTACTATCTGGGGCCAACGTCCTGACTTTC	CASSLLSGANVLTF
TRBV28	-	TRBJ2-7	-	TGTGCCAGTAGGGACTCCGTTAACTACGAGCAGTACTTC	CASRDSVNYEQYF
TRBV28	-	TRBJ2-7	TRBD1	TGTGCCAGCAGTACCGACAGGGATGACGAGCAGTACTTC	CASSTDRDDEQYF
TRBV6-5	once	TRBJ1-5	TRBD1	TGTGCCAGCAGGGACAGGGCGGGCAATCAGCCCCAGCATTTT	CASRDRAGNQPQHF
TRBV27	-	TRBJ2-7	-	TGTGCCAGCAGTTTAACGGGGTACGAGCAGTACTTC	CASSLTGYEQYF
TRBV2	-	TRBJ2-3	TRBD1	TGTGCCAGCAGTTGGGGACAGGGAAATACGCAGTATTTT	CASSWGQGNTQYF
TRBV30	-	TRBJ1-2	-	TGTGCCTGGAGTGCGCGTGCGAGCACCTTC	CAWSARASTF
TRBV7-2	-	TRBJ2-7	TRBD2	TGTGCCAGCAGCTCCCGGACTAGCGGGAGAGGGGGAAACTCCTACGAGCAGTACTTC	CASSSRTSGRGGNSYEQYF
TRBV15	-	TRBJ2-2	TRBD1	TGTGCCACCAGTACTGGACAGGCTGCGAACACCGGGGAGCTGTTTTTT	CATSTGQAANTGELFF
TRBV2	-	TRBJ2-3	-	TGTGCCAGCAGTGAGGACAGAGATACGCAGTATTTT	CASSEDRDTQYF
TRBV28	-	TRBJ2-7	-	TGTGCCGCGGGAAAACAATACGAGCAGTACTTC	CAAGKQYEQYF
TRBV2	-	TRBJ2-2	TRBD2	TGTGCCAGCAGGCGGGAGAGGACCGGGGAGCTGTTTTTT	CASRRERTGELFF
TRBV5-1	-	TRBJ1-4	-	TGCGCCAGCAGCCCAGGGCGTCAGGATAATGAAAAACTGTTTTTT	CASSPGRQDNEKLFF
TRBV6-1	-	TRBJ2-1	TRBD1	TGTGCCAGCAGTGAAACCGGGACAGGGGCCGGCTCCTACAATGAGCAGTTCTTC	CASSETGTGAGSYNEQFF
TRBV21-1	-	TRBJ2-2	-	TGTGCCAGCAGCAAACAGGCTAGCGGGATAGAACCTCCGCGGGGCGGGGAGCTGTTTTTT	CASSKQASGIEPPRGGELFF
TRBV7-9	-	TRBJ1-5	-	TGTGCCAGCAGCTTAGCGATCCAGGATCAGCCCCAGCATTTT	CASSLAIQDQPQHF
TRBV7-9	-	TRBJ2-7	-	TGTGCCAGCAGCTTCTCAGGGACTGCCTTCTTC	CASSFSGTAFF
TRBV10-2	-	TRBJ1-2	-	TGCGCCAGCAGTGGCAGGGCAGGCGACTATGGCTACACCTTC	CASSGRAGDYGYTF
TRBV6-1	-	TRBJ2-5	TRBD2	TGTGCCAGCAGTGAAGCGGGAGGGCCCTATGAGACCCAGTACTTC	CASSEAGGPYETQYF
TRBV19	-	TRBJ1-1	-	TGTGCCAGTAGTCCAGGTACGAACACTGAAGCTTTCTTT	CASSPGTNTEAFF
TRBV7-2	-	TRBJ2-2	-	TGTGCCAGCAGCTTAGCAGGGGCCGGGGAGCTGTTTTTT	CASSLAGAGELFF
TRBV27	-	TRBJ2-2	-	TGTGCCAGCAGCATAACCCTAGCGAACACCGGGGAGCTGTTTTTT	CASSITLANTGELFF
TRBV5-5	-	TRBJ2-1	TRBD2	TGTGCCAGCAGCTCAGCGGGGGGCCCCAATGAGCAGTTCTTC	CASSSAGGPNEQFF
TRBV10-3	-	TRBJ2-2	-	TGTGCCACCGCACCCAGATCAGGCACCGGGGAGCTGTTTTTT	CATAPRSGTGELFF
TRBV5-8	-	TRBJ1-2	-	TGTGCCAGCAGCTCGGACATCCCAATATATGGCTACACCTTC	CASSSDIPIYGYTF
TRBV5-1	-	TRBJ1-1	TRBD1	TGCGCCAGCAGGTCAGGGGGTACCACTGAAGCTTTCTTT	CASRSGGTTEAFF
TRBV19	-	TRBJ2-1	TRBD2	TGTGCCAGTAGTATAGGCGGGACTAGTTCCGATGAGCAGTTCTTC	CASSIGGTSSDEQFF
TRBV19	-	TRBJ1-2	-	TGTGCCAGTAGGATGAGACAGGCCTATGGCTACACCTTC	CASRMRQAYGYTF
TRBV21-1	many	TRBJ1-6	-	TGTGCCAGCAGCAAATTTGGGGGCAGTAGCAGGCATAATTCACCCCTCCACTTT	CASSKFGGSSRHNSPLHF
TRBV12-3/TRBV12-4	-	TRBJ2-5	-	TGTGCCAGCAGGTTCGGGGAAGAGACCCAGTACTTC	CASRFGEETQYF
TRBV3-1/TRBV3-2	-	TRBJ1-3	-	TGTGCCAGCGTTGGCAGGGTTGAGAACACCATATATTTT	CASVGRVENTIYF
TRBV28	-	TRBJ1-2	-	TGTGCCAGCAGTTTATCTTCCGGGAACTATGGCTACACCTTC	CASSLSSGNYGYTF
TRBV5-8	many	TRBJ1-2	-	TGTGCCAGCAGGCTGACAGGAGCTAACTATGGCTACACCTTC	CASRLTGANYGYTF
TRBV30	-	TRBJ1-2	TRBD1	TGTGCCTGGAGGGGGGACAGCAGGGGCTACACCTTC	CAWRGDSRGYTF
TRBV2	-	TRBJ1-2	TRBD1	TGTGCCAGCATTAGCCGGGACAGGGGATTGGGCGGCTACACCTTC	CASISRDRGLGGYTF
TRBV3-1/TRBV3-2	-	TRBJ2-7	-	TGTGCCAGCAGCCAACTGGGGAGCTCCTACGAGCAGTACTTC	CASSQLGSSYEQYF
TRBV2	-	TRBJ1-5	-	TGTGCCAGCGGAGGGTCGCAGGGTGGCAATCAGCCCCAGCATTTT	CASGGSQGGNQPQHF
TRBV27	-	TRBJ2-1	TRBD2	TGTGCCAGCAGAAACGAAGCGGGAGGGGCGTACAATGAGCAGTTCTTC	CASRNEAGGAYNEQFF
TRBV28	-	TRBJ2-6	TRBD1	TGTGCCAGCAGTTTAGCTTTTTCGGGACAGGGTAGTCCTGGGGCCAACGTCCTGACTTTC	CASSLAFSGQGSPGANVLTF
TRBV19	-	TRBJ1-1	TRBD1	TGTGCCAGTAGTATAGGGGGGACAGTCGAAAAAGCTTTCTTT	CASSIGGTVEKAFF
TRBV4-2	-	TRBJ2-7	-	TGTGCCAGCAGCCCAAACGACAGGCCCTACGAGCAGTACTTC	CASSPNDRPYEQYF
TRBV24-1	-	TRBJ1-2	TRBD1	TGTGCCACCAGTGATCCAGGACAGGGGAACTATGGCTACACCTTC	CATSDPGQGNYGYTF
TRBV4-1	-	TRBJ2-3	-	TGCGCCAGCAGCCAAGATGGAGGGGAAGGCGACAGTTACTCAGATACGCAGTATTTT	CASSQDGGEGDSYSDTQYF
TRBV28	-	TRBJ2-2	-	TGTGCCAGCTCGACCCCGGGACACCCCGGGGAGCTGTTTTTT	CASSTPGHPGELFF